This T cell receptor (beta chain) was sequenced for a study of blood T cell repertoires in COVID-19. Whole-study context: There were acute and convalescent COVID-19 samples, and they came from the United States, Italy and Spain. Sources were T cells, B-cell-depleted T cells, or PBMCs; the material itself was cDNA or gDNA.

V trimming: 4 bases; J trimming: 4 bases; junction bases outside the gene matches: 6. This CDR3 is 15 amino acids long. Germline CDR1 SGHRS, CDR2 YFSETQ. Here immunoSEQ multiplex PCR was the method, and the copy in TCRdb shows in-frame clones only, minus some. The sample has a few hundred thousand clones; 88% are singletons. This chain connects TRBV5-1 to TRBJ2-5, with 11 nucleotides matching TRBD1. Sequencing was carried out using PBMCs or T cells enriched from blood (not recorded which). The clonotype was recovered from a young woman who had been exposed to COVID-19. The CDR3 is CASSVAGTGGETQYF. CDR3 nucleotide sequence: TGCGCCAGCAGCGTCGCCGGGACAGGGGGAGAGACCCAGTACTTC.